The 19 T cell receptor beta chains listed next were all sequenced from one sample in a study of blood T cell repertoires in COVID-19. The method was immunoSEQ multiplex PCR; TCRdb's version includes in-frame clones alone and lacks a portion of them. The sample has over 300,000 clones; about 91% are singletons. The sequencing sample was made of PBMCs or T cells enriched from blood (not recorded which). The receptors derive from a woman in her thirties or forties who had recovered from COVID-19.

The chain employs TRBV4-1 and TRBJ2-7, with D maybe TRBD2 (6 bases). Per the germline V gene, CDR1 is MGHRA and CDR2 is YSYEKL. Between the trimmed V and J ends, which lost 1 base and 3 bases, there was a span of 16 bases. CDR3 length equals 16 residues. CDR3 region: CASSQVYGGTRYEQYF. DNA of the CDR3: TGCGCCAGCAGCCAAGTTTACGGGGGAACTCGCTACGAGCAGTACTTC.

This chain joins TRBV28 and TRBJ2-4, with D uncertain. The CDR3 is made up of 13 amino acids. Germline values: CDR1 MDHEN, CDR2 SYDVKM. V gave up 5 bases and J gave up 8 bases, with 13 bases separating them. The CDR3 DNA follows: TGTGCCAGCAGTCGAGAGATGTCGGACATTCAGTACTTC. It encodes CASSREMSDIQYF.

On this clone itself: The sample contains more than one DNA sequence encoding this CDR3. The CDR3 DNA reads as TGTGCCAGCAGCTTACTCGGGGGGACAGATACGCAGTATTTT. As protein: CASSLLGGTDTQYF. The chain couples TRBV7-3 to TRBJ2-3; 7 bases match TRBD2. Germline V CDR1 and CDR2: SGHTA, FQGTGA. The J segment lost 3 bases and the V segment lost 2 bases, leaving 2 bases of the junction unmatched. CDR3 size: 14 residues.

This clone was seen more than once but under ten times. The chain carries TRBV6-5 and TRBJ2-7, with 8 bases identical to TRBD2. Germline V gene lookup returns CDR1 MNHEY and CDR2 SVGAGI. The CDR3 loop spans 14 amino acids. The J segment lost 3 bases and the V segment lost 5 bases, leaving 6 bases of the junction unmatched. CDR3 protein: CASSTGLGGYEQYF. Written as DNA, the CDR3 is TGTGCCAGCAGTACGGGACTAGGGGGCTACGAGCAGTACTTC.

The chain couples TRBV6-1 to TRBJ1-5; D is perhaps TRBD1 (5 bases). Trimming shortened V by 4 bases and J by 1 base, and 14 bases separated the two germline ends. Germline CDR1 is MNHNS and CDR2 is SASEGT. There are 16 residues in the CDR3. CDR3 DNA: TGTGCCAGCAGTGTCGTCCGGGGGAGAAGCAATCAGCCCCAGCATTTT. It yields the protein CASSVVRGRSNQPQHF.

The chain has TRBV29-1 and TRBJ2-2; D might be TRBD2 (5 bases). The V and J ends lost 7 bases and 1 base respectively, with 13 bases between them. Germline CDR1 and CDR2: SQVTM and ANQGSEA. The CDR3 extends over 14 amino acids. CDR3 DNA sequence: TGCAGCGCCTTACGCGGAGGGAACACCGGGGAGCTGTTTTTT. Its protein is CSALRGGNTGELFF.

The V and J genes are TRBV3-1 (or the pseudogene TRBV3-2) and TRBJ2-3, with 12 bases that match TRBD2. V trimming: 3 bases; J trimming: 6 bases; junction bases outside the gene matches: 7. The CDR3 has 16 residues. Germline CDR1 LGHDT, CDR2 YNNKEL (reference sequence). CDR3 in amino acids: CASSHGGTSGRDTQYF. CDR3 DNA: TGTGCCAGCAGCCATGGAGGGACTAGCGGGCGGGATACGCAGTATTTT.

Regarding this clone: At one end the junction does not follow the germline gene, possibly because of a read error. This chain links TRBV7-7 with TRBJ2-1, with 11 bases that match TRBD2. Germline CDR1 reads SSHAT; CDR2 reads FNYEAQ (reference sequence). There are 15 residues in the CDR3. The CDR3 spells CASSISTSGVHEQFF. The CDR3 DNA reads as TGTGCTAGCAGCATTTCGACTAGCGGGGTGCATGAGCAGTTCTTC.

The V call is TRBV2, the J call TRBJ1-1, with TRBD1 matching 7 bases. The V segment lost 4 bases and the J segment 1 base; nucleotides outside the gene matches: 9. This CDR3 comprises 16 residues. Germline-derived CDR1 and CDR2 are SNHLY and FYNNEI. For the CDR3, the DNA is TGTGCCAGCAGTGGGACAGGAAATCATAGGAACACTGAAGCTTTCTTT. This translates into CASSGTGNHRNTEAFF.

V and J are TRBV10-1 and TRBJ1-6, with 7 bases that match TRBD1. The CDR3 totals 14 residues. In germline, CDR1 is WNHNN, CDR2 SYGVQD (reference sequence). Unmatched junction bases numbered 8, after V lost 8 bases and J lost 7 bases. CDR3 sequence reads: CASSGGTENSPLHF. The CDR3 coding sequence is TGCGCCAGCTCGGGGGGGACAGAGAATTCACCCCTCCACTTT.

This sequence joins TRBV28 and TRBJ1-5; tentative D call: TRBD1 (6 bases). V lost 4 bases, J lost 2 bases, and 12 bases lay in between. The CDR3 is 15 residues long. Germline V gene lookup returns CDR1 MDHEN and CDR2 SYDVKM. CDR3 loop: CASSWGLAGNQPQHF. Written as DNA, the CDR3 is TGTGCCAGCAGTTGGGGGCTGGCGGGCAATCAGCCCCAGCATTTT.

This sequence joins TRBV9 and TRBJ2-1; the D gene is possibly TRBD2 (5 bases). This CDR3 spans 16 amino acids. Germline CDR1 is SGDLS and CDR2 is YYNGEE. Trimming shortened V by 0 bases and J by 0 bases, and 10 bases separated the two germline ends. The CDR3 DNA follows: TGTGCCAGCAGCGTAGATGAGGGCAGCTCCTACAATGAGCAGTTCTTC. Residues: CASSVDEGSSYNEQFF.

The chain links TRBV12-3 or TRBV12-4 to TRBJ1-2; 7 bases agree with TRBD1. V was clipped by 6 bases and J by 8 bases; unmatched bases: 9. The CDR3 is 13 amino acids. This CDR3 is CASSPSGGPGYTF. The DNA of the CDR3 is TGTGCCAGCAGCCCCTCAGGGGGTCCAGGCTACACCTTC.

V gene TRBV7-6 combines with J gene TRBJ2-1, with TRBD2 matching over 11 bases. The J segment lost 10 bases and the V segment lost 5 bases, leaving 10 bases of the junction unmatched. The CDR3 extends over 15 amino acids. Germline CDR1 and CDR2: SGHVS and FNYEAQ. The CDR3 DNA is TGTGCCAGCAGCCTCGGGACTAGCGGACGTCTGGAGCAGTTCTTC. Protein product: CASSLGTSGRLEQFF.

The chain couples TRBV2 to TRBJ1-3, with 8 bases matching TRBD1. With 3 bases clipped from V and 8 bases from J, the junction kept 6 bases outside the gene matches. Germline assignment: CDR1 SNHLY and CDR2 FYNNEI. This CDR3 is 14 amino acids long. In DNA, the CDR3 is TGTGCCAGCAGTGACGGACAGGGACCTTACACCATATATTTT. It specifies CASSDGQGPYTIYF.

This clone has just one count. This rearrangement joins TRBV14 to TRBJ2-7; D is possibly TRBD1 (6 bases). The CDR3 loop spans 12 amino acids. The V and J ends lost 4 bases and 7 bases respectively, with 11 bases between them. CDR1 SGHDN and CDR2 FVKESK come from the germline V gene. The CDR3 protein is CASSRDKGEQYF. CDR3 DNA: TGTGCCAGCAGCCGGGACAAAGGGGAGCAGTACTTC.

The rearrangement joins TRBV5-4 to TRBJ2-4, with 7 bases that match TRBD1. The CDR3 extends over 14 amino acids. Per germline, CDR1 SGHNT and CDR2 YYREEE (reference sequence). The ends lost 0 bases at V and 4 bases at J; junction bases unmatched: 1. CDR3 sequence: CASSLDRGKNIQYF. The CDR3 DNA sequence: TGTGCCAGCAGCTTGGACAGGGGAAAAAACATTCAGTACTTC.

The chain recombines TRBV15 with TRBJ2-1, with TRBD2 as a possible D gene (5 bases). The CDR3 spans 15 residues. V lost 0 bases and J lost 5, with 11 bases in between. The germline CDR1 and CDR2 sequences are LNHNV and YYDKDF (reference sequence). DNA for the CDR3: TGTGCCACCAGCAGAGATGGCAGGACTGACAATGAGCAGTTCTTC. Translation: CATSRDGRTDNEQFF.

Regarding this clone: Sequence at one end of the junction differs from germline and may be a read error. V is TRBV27 and J is TRBJ2-2; 16 nucleotides agree with TRBD2. Germline V lookup: CDR1 MNHEY, CDR2 SMNVEV (reference sequence). This CDR3 comprises 18 residues. CDR3 nucleotides: TGTGCCTGCAGAATGGCGGGACTAGCGGGGGGGCAATTCGGGGAGCTGTTTTTT. Protein product: CACRMAGLAGGQFGELFF.